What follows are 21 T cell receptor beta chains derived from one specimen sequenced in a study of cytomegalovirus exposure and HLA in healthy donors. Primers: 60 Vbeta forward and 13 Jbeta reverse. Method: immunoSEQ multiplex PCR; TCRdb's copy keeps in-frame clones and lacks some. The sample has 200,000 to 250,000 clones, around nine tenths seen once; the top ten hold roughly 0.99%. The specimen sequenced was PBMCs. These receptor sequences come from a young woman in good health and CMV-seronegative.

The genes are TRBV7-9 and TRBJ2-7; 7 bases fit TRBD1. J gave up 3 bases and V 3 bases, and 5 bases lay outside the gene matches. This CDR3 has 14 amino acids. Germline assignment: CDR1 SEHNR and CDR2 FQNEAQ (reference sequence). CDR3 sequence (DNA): TGTGCCAGCAGCTTCACAGGGGCCTACTACGAGCAGTACTTC. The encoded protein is CASSFTGAYYEQYF.

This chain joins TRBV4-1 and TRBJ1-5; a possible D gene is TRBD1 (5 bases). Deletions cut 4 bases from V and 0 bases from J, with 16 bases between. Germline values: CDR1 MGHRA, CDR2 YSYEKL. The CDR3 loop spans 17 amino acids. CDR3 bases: TGCGCCAGCAGCCCGGGGACTGTCCGAGATAGCAATCAGCCCCAGCATTTT. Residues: CASSPGTVRDSNQPQHF.

The CDR3, as DNA: TGTGCCAGCAGTCGAAACACAAGACAGGGCGATGGCTACACCTTC. Amino acid sequence: CASSRNTRQGDGYTF. This chain uses TRBV6-5 with TRBJ1-2; 7 bases agree with TRBD1. The V segment lost 5 bases and the J segment 6 bases; nucleotides outside the gene matches: 12. Germline V gene sequence: CDR1 MNHEY, CDR2 SVGAGI. CDR3 length: 15 residues.

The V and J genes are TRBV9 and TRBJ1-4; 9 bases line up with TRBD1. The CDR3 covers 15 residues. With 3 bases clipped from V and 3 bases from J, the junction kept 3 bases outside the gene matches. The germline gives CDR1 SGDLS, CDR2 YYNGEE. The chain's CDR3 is CASSGRQGANEKLFF. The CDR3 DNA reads TGTGCCAGCAGCGGAAGACAGGGGGCTAATGAAAAACTGTTTTTT.

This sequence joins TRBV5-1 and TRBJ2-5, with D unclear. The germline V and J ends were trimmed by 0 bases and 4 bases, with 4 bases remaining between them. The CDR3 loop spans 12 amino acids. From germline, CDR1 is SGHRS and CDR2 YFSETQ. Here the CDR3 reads CASSLGRETQYF. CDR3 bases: TGCGCCAGCAGCTTGGGGAGAGAGACCCAGTACTTC.

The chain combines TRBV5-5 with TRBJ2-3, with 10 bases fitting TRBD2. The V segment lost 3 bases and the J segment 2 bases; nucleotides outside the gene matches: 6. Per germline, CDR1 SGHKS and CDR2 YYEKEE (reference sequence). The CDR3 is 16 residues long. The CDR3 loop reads CASSSISGRLTDTQYF. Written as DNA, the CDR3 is TGTGCCAGCAGCTCTATTAGCGGGAGGCTCACAGATACGCAGTATTTT.

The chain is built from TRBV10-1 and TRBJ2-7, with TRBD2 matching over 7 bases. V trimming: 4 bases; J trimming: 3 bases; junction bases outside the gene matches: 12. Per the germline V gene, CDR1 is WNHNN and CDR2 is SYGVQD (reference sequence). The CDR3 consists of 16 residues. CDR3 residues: CASSVGPAGRYYEQYF. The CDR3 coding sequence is TGCGCCAGCAGTGTGGGCCCAGCGGGAAGGTACTACGAGCAGTACTTC.

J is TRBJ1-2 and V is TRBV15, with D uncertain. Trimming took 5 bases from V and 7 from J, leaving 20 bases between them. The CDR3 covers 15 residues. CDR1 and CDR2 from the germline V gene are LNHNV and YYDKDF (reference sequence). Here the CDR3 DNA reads TGTGCCACCAGCGTTCCGGTCGGGGAGTTAGGTGGCTACACCTTC. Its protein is CATSVPVGELGGYTF.

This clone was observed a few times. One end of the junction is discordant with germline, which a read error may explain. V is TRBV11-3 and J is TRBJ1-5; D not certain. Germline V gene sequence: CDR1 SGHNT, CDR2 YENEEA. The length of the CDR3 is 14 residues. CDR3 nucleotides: TGTGCCAGCAATACGATGGCTAGCGATCAGCCCCAGCATTTT. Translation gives CASNTMASDQPQHF.

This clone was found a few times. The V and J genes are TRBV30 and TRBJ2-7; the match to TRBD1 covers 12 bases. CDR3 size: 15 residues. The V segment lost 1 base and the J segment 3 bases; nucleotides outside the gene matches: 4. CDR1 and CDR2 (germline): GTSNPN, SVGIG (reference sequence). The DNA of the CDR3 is TGTGCCTGGAGTGAAGGGACAGGGGGCCTCTACGAGCAGTACTTC. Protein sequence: CAWSEGTGGLYEQYF.

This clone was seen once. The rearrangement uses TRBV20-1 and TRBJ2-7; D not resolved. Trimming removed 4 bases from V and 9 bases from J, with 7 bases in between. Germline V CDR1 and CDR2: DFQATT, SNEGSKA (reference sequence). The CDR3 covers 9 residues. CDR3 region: CSATCWQYF. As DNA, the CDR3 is TGCAGTGCTACTTGTTGGCAGTACTTC.

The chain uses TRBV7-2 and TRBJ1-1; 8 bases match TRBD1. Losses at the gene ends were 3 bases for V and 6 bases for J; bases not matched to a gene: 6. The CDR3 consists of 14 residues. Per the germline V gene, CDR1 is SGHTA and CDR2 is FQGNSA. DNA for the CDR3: TGTGCCAGCAGCTTGACAGGGGTTGGCCCTGAAGCTTTCTTT. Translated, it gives CASSLTGVGPEAFF. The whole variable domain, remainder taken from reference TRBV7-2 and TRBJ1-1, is GAGVSQSPSNKVTEKGKDVELRCDPISGHTALYWYRQSLGQGLEFLIYFQGNSAPDKSGLPSDRFSAERTGGSVSTLTIQRTQQEDSAVYLCASSLTGVGPEAFFGQGTRLTVV.

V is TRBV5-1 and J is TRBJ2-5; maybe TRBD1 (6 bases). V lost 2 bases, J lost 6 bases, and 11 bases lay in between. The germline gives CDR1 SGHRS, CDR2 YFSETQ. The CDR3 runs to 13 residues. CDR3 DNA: TGCGCCAGCAGCTTCAACTGGGGGCAGACCCAGTACTTC. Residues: CASSFNWGQTQYF.

The CDR3 here is CASSRTTGGDTEAFF. Written as DNA, the CDR3 is TGTGCCAGCTCACGGACTACGGGTGGGGACACTGAAGCTTTCTTT. The chain carries TRBV18 and TRBJ1-1; the D is unclear. The V end lost 4 bases, the J end lost 3 bases, and 15 bases lay between the germline ends. Per the germline V gene, CDR1 is KGHSH and CDR2 is LQKENI. The CDR3 is 15 amino acids. Looking up the rest from reference TRBV18 and TRBJ1-1 gives the full variable domain: NAGVMQNPRHLVRRRGQEARLRCSPMKGHSHVYWYRQLPEEGLKFMVYLQKENIIDESGMPKERFSAEFPKEGPSILRIQQVVRGDSAAYFCASSRTTGGDTEAFFGQGTRLTVV.

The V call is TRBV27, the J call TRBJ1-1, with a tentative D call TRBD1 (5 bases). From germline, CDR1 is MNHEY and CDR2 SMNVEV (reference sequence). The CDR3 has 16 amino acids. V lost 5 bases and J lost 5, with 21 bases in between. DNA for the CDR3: TGTGCCAGCAGTGAGGACACGGGCGGGAGGTGGACTGAAGCTTTCTTT. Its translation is CASSEDTGGRWTEAFF.

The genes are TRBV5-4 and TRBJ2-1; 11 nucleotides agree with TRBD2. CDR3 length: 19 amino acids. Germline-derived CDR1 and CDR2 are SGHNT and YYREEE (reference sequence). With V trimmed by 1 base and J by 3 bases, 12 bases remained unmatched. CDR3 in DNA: TGTGCCAGCAGCTTGAGGTGGGCTAGCGGGGGGCCTAACTACAATGAGCAGTTCTTC. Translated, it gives CASSLRWASGGPNYNEQFF.

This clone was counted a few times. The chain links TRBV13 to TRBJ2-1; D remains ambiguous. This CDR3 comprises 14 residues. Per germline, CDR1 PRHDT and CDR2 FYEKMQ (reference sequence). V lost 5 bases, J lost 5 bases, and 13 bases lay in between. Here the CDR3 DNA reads TGTGCCAGCAGCCCCCCTCTGAGGAACAATGAGCAGTTCTTC. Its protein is CASSPPLRNNEQFF.

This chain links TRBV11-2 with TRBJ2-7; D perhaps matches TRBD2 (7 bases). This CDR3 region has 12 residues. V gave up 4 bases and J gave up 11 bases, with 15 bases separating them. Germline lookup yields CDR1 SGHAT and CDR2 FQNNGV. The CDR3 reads CASSWGGALEYF. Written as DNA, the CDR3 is TGTGCCAGCAGCTGGGGGGGGGCATTGGAGTACTTC.

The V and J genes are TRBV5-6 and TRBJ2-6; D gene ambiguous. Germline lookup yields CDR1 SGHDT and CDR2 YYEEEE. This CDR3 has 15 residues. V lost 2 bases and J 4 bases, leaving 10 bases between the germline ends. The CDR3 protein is CASSFSWAGANVLTF. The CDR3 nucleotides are TGTGCCAGCAGCTTTTCCTGGGCCGGGGCCAACGTCCTGACTTTC.

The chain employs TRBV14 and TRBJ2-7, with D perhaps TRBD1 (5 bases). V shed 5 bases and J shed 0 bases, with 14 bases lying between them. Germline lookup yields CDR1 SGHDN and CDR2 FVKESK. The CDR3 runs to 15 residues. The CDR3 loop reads CASSSQDMNSYEQYF. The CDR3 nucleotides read TGTGCCAGCAGCAGCCAGGACATGAACTCCTACGAGCAGTACTTC.

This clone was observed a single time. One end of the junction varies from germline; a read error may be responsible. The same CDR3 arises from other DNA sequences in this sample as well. Written as DNA, the CDR3 is TGCGCCAGCAGCTACCGGAGTCAAGAGACCCAGTACTTC. This gives the protein CASSYRSQETQYF. The chain carries TRBV13 and TRBJ2-5; D is ambiguous. CDR3 length: 13 residues. The germline gives CDR1 PRHDT, CDR2 FYEKMQ (reference sequence).